The 14 T cell receptor beta chains below all came from one sample that was sequenced in a study of cytomegalovirus exposure and HLA in healthy donors. The primer mix had 60 Vbeta and 13 Jbeta primers. The repertoire was sequenced with immunoSEQ multiplex PCR; TCRdb's copy has only in-frame clones and lacks some. The sample has more than 95,000 clones; over 65% are singletons. Sequenced sample: PBMCs. These receptors originate from a man in his forties or fifties in good health and CMV-seropositive.

For the CDR3, the DNA is TGTGCCAGCAGCAATCCGGGACAGGAAGATGGCTACACCTTC. It translates to CASSNPGQEDGYTF. This rearrangement joins TRBV7-3 to TRBJ1-2; 8 bases are shared with TRBD1. This CDR3 is 14 amino acids long. Germline values: CDR1 SGHTA, CDR2 FQGTGA. The V segment lost 5 bases and the J segment 6 bases; nucleotides outside the gene matches: 8.

The chain recombines TRBV28 with TRBJ2-7, with D tentatively TRBD1 (6 bases). The CDR3 is 15 residues long. Germline CDR1 reads MDHEN; CDR2 reads SYDVKM. The V gene lost 2 bases and the J gene lost 2 bases, with 13 bases spanning the gap. In DNA form, the CDR3 reads TGTGCCAGCAGTTTAGCGCAGGGGTTTACCTACGAGCAGTACTTC. This sequence encodes CASSLAQGFTYEQYF.

This clone turned up a few times. The junction and the germline gene differ at one end; a read error may be behind it. V gene TRBV11-2 combines with J gene TRBJ2-1; 9 nucleotides match TRBD1. Germline assignment: CDR1 SGHAT and CDR2 FQNNGV. The CDR3 spans 15 residues. The CDR3 spells CASSGTGGSHNEQFF. The DNA for the CDR3 is TGTGCCAGCAGCGGAACAGGGGGCTCCCACAATGAGCAGTTCTTC. Looking up the rest from reference TRBV11-2 and TRBJ2-1 gives the full variable domain: EAGVAQSPRYKIIEKRQSVAFWCNPISGHATLYWYQQILGQGPKLLIQFQNNGVVDDSQLPKDRFSAERLKGVDSTLKIQPAKLEDSAVYLCASSGTGGSHNEQFFGPGTRLTVL.

The chain uses TRBV13 and TRBJ2-5; 8 bases are shared with TRBD1. The DNA matches TRBJ2-7 better at its end, which makes the J call doubtful. In germline, CDR1 is PRHDT, CDR2 FYEKMQ (reference sequence). This CDR3 is built from 17 residues. CDR3 DNA: TGTGCCAGCAGCTCAACTCTACCGGCGACAGGGGTTTACGAGCAGTACTTC. Residues: CASSSTLPATGVYEQYF.

The chain couples TRBV14 to TRBJ1-2; 8 bases fit TRBD1. Germline values: CDR1 SGHDN, CDR2 FVKESK. The CDR3 is 17 amino acids. J gave up 0 bases and V 0 bases, and 6 bases lay outside the gene matches. CDR3: CASSQDWQGATNYGYTF. The CDR3 DNA is TGTGCCAGCAGCCAAGACTGGCAGGGGGCAACTAACTATGGCTACACCTTC.

The gene calls are TRBV11-2 and TRBJ2-7, with a weak D call TRBD1 (6 bases). The CDR3 runs 14 residues. Germline loops: CDR1 SGHAT, CDR2 FQNNGV. Between the trimmed V and J ends, which lost 3 bases and 1 base, there was a span of 10 bases. The CDR3 DNA follows: TGTGCCAGCAGCTTGGACAGAACTTCCTACGAGCAGTACTTC. Amino acid sequence: CASSLDRTSYEQYF. Full variable domain (rest looked up from reference TRBV11-2 and TRBJ2-7): EAGVAQSPRYKIIEKRQSVAFWCNPISGHATLYWYQQILGQGPKLLIQFQNNGVVDDSQLPKDRFSAERLKGVDSTLKIQPAKLEDSAVYLCASSLDRTSYEQYFGPGTRLTVT.

The V gene is TRBV4-3, the J gene TRBJ2-1; 7 nucleotides match TRBD2. This CDR3 is built from 16 residues. The trim removed 4 bases at V and 8 bases at J, leaving 14 bases unmatched. Germline loops: CDR1 LGHNA, CDR2 YSLEER. CDR3 nucleotides: TGCGCCAGCAGCCTCGGAAGGCTACAGACTAGCCATGAGCAGTTCTTC. Translation gives CASSLGRLQTSHEQFF.

This chain joins TRBV6-5 and TRBJ1-1; D possibly corresponds to TRBD1 (5 bases). Per germline, CDR1 MNHEY and CDR2 SVGAGI. CDR3 length: 12 amino acids. Trimming left V 2 bases short and J 6 bases short, with 7 bases between. The CDR3 reads CASSYRGSEAFF. The CDR3 bases are TGTGCCAGCAGTTACAGGGGATCTGAAGCTTTCTTT.

J is TRBJ2-7 and V is TRBV11-2; D is uncertain. The CDR3 runs 12 residues. The V end was cut by 5 bases, the J end by 3 bases, with 8 bases between. Per the germline V gene, CDR1 is SGHAT and CDR2 is FQNNGV. The chain's CDR3 is CASSTNYYEQYF. CDR3 in DNA: TGTGCCAGCAGCACAAATTACTACGAGCAGTACTTC.

The chain employs TRBV7-8 and TRBJ1-1; the D gene is possibly TRBD1 (6 bases). Germline loops: CDR1 SGHVS, CDR2 FQNEAQ. The CDR3 has 14 residues. Trimming shortened V by 1 base and J by 4 bases, and 10 bases separated the two germline ends. The CDR3 loop reads CASSLGRGSTEAFF. For the CDR3, the DNA is TGTGCCAGCAGCTTAGGCAGGGGAAGCACTGAAGCTTTCTTT.

The CDR3 DNA reads as TGTGCCATCAGCGTGGGGACAGGGGCGGGTTATGAGCAGTTCTTC. Amino acid sequence: CAISVGTGAGYEQFF. The V and J genes are TRBV10-3 and TRBJ2-1, with 10 bases lining up with TRBD1. V dropped 6 bases and J dropped 8; count of bases not matched to a gene: 10. The CDR3 has 15 residues. CDR1 ENHRY and CDR2 SYGVKD come from the germline V gene.

The chain has TRBV28 and TRBJ2-5; D is perhaps TRBD1 (5 bases). The CDR3 totals 13 residues. Trimming stripped 2 bases from V and 5 bases from J, with 9 bases between. Germline V gene lookup returns CDR1 MDHEN and CDR2 SYDVKM. Written as DNA, the CDR3 is TGTGCCAGCAGTTTAGGGGCACTGGAGACCCAGTACTTC. It encodes CASSLGALETQYF.

The chain recombines TRBV30 with TRBJ1-2, with D perhaps TRBD1 (5 bases). The V gene's germline CDR1 is GTSNPN and CDR2 SVGIG (reference sequence). Trimming shortened V by 2 bases and J by 6 bases, and 13 bases separated the two germline ends. This CDR3 contains 13 residues. CDR3 nucleotides: TGTGCCTGGAGTCCTCTCCAGGGTGATGGCTACACCTTC. Translated: CAWSPLQGDGYTF.

V is TRBV5-1 and J is TRBJ1-3, with D unclear. Germline-derived CDR1 and CDR2 are SGHRS and YFSETQ. This CDR3 region has 15 residues. V dropped 2 bases and J dropped 1 base, with 10 bases sitting between them. CDR3 coding DNA: TGCGCCAGCAGCTTTGGAAGCGGTTCTGGAAACACCATATATTTT. Translated: CASSFGSGSGNTIYF.